This entry is about one TCR beta chain. Antigen specificity is unknown. These data originate in a study of T cell repertoires in cytomegalovirus infection. Turning to the study itself: Indications came from public TCR beta signatures; they pointed to CMV infection and to a matching HLA type.

One entry per CDR3 protein results from TCRdb running MiXCR on the reads. The sample consists of 900,000 to 950,000 distinct CDR3 sequences, around 32% of them appearing once. Germline V lookup: CDR1 SQVTM, CDR2 ANQGSEA. This CDR3 comprises 11 residues. The chain combines TRBV29-1 with TRBJ2-7; the D is unclear. This TCR was recovered from a human donor in good health (CMV status not recorded). Some clones in this sample may be carry-over from other donors' samples. The specimen comprised cultured CD8+ T cells from PBMCs, sampled from culture after CMV antigen stimulation. The CDR3 DNA follows: TGCAGTGCCGTTCGGCGGAACGAGCAGTACTTC. Amino acids: CSAVRRNEQYF.